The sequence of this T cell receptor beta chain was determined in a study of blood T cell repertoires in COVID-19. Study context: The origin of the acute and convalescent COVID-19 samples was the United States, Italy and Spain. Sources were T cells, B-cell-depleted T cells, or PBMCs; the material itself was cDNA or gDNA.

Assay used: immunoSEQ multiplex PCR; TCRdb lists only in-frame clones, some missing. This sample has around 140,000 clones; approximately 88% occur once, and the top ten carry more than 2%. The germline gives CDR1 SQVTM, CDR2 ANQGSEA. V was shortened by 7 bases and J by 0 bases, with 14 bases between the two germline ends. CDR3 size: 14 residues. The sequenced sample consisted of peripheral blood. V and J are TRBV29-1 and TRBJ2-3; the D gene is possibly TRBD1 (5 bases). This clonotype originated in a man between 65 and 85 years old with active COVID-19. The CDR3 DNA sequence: TGCAGCGCCGCTGACAGCACTAGCACAGATACGCAGTATTTT. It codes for CSAADSTSTDTQYF.